These 20 T cell receptor beta chains were all obtained from the same sample, sequenced in a study of PD-1 blockade in classical Hodgkin lymphoma. Sample time point: cycle 4 day 1 (C4D1), after six to seven weeks of nivolumab. All trial patients relapsed after autologous stem cell transplantation. Only in-frame clones appear in the TCRdb table, and some are missing; sequencing was by immunoSEQ multiplex PCR. The profile shows tens of thousands of clones, about 77% of them singletons. This specimen was peripheral blood mononuclear cells (PBMCs), taken before the fourth cycle of nivolumab. The receptors derive from a human donor with classical Hodgkin lymphoma.

The chain links TRBV6-6 to TRBJ2-2; D not resolved. Trimming took 6 bases from V and 7 from J, leaving 6 bases between them. Germline V gene sequence: CDR1 MNHNY, CDR2 SVGAGI (reference sequence). The CDR3 is 11 residues long. CDR3 in DNA: TGTGCCAGCAGACGTTACGGGGAGCTGTTTTTT. Translated, it gives CASRRYGELFF.

The rearrangement joins TRBV7-9 to TRBJ1-1; D not certain. The CDR3 has 10 residues. V shed 5 bases and J shed 9 bases, with 7 bases lying between them. CDR1 and CDR2 from the germline V gene are SEHNR and FQNEAQ (reference sequence). CDR3 in DNA: TGTGCCAGCAGCCCCCAACAAGCTTTCTTT. Protein: CASSPQQAFF.

This clone was observed a few times. V usage is TRBV7-9 and J usage is TRBJ1-2, with 10 nucleotides matching TRBD1. V was pared by 7 bases and J by 10 bases, with 15 bases of the junction left unmatched. The CDR3 is 15 amino acids. Looked up from germline, CDR1 is SEHNR and CDR2 is FQNEAQ (reference sequence). The CDR3 here is CASTPRSGTGDVYTF. The CDR3 DNA follows: TGTGCCAGCACCCCACGTTCCGGGACAGGGGATGTCTACACCTTC. Complete variable domain (other parts from reference TRBV7-9 and TRBJ1-2): DTGVSQNPRHKITKRGQNVTFRCDPISEHNRLYWYRQTLGQGPEFLTYFQNEAQLEKSRLLSDRFSAERPKGSFSTLEIQRTEQGDSAMYLCASTPRSGTGDVYTFGSGTRLTVV.

The chain carries TRBV11-3 and TRBJ1-2; D is unclear. The germline V gene encodes CDR1 SGHNT and CDR2 YENEEA. Deletions cut 4 bases from V and 14 bases from J, with 23 bases between. The CDR3 covers 14 residues. CDR3 protein: CASSYPTPRTPLTF. The CDR3 DNA is TGTGCCAGCAGCTACCCCACACCTCGGACCCCACTAACCTTC.

The chain links TRBV21-1 to TRBJ2-6. TRBV21-1 is marked as a pseudogene. This CDR3 comprises 18 residues. CDR3 sequence (DNA): TGTGCCAGCAGCAAGACGGGGCCGAATGCCTCTGGGGCCAACGTCCTGACTTTC. Translating it yields CASSKTGPNASGANVLTF.

Judged by abundance, this clone is large. The rearrangement joins TRBV28 to TRBJ1-1; D is unresolved. The V gene's germline CDR1 is MDHEN and CDR2 SYDVKM. The CDR3 has 15 amino acids. Trimming left V 2 bases short and J 1 base short, with 11 bases between. CDR3 protein: CASSLEWLQNTEAFF. CDR3 sequence (DNA): TGTGCCAGCAGTTTAGAGTGGCTCCAGAACACTGAAGCTTTCTTT.

The chain is built from TRBV7-3 and TRBJ2-1; 7 positions agree with TRBD2. The ends lost 5 bases at V and 4 bases at J; junction bases unmatched: 5. The CDR3 has 14 residues. Germline-derived CDR1 and CDR2 are SGHTA and FQGTGA. The CDR3 region is CASSQTGGYNEQFF. DNA for the CDR3: TGTGCCAGCAGCCAGACGGGAGGATACAATGAGCAGTTCTTC.

This chain links TRBV19 with TRBJ2-7, with D perhaps TRBD1 (5 bases). Deletions cut 3 bases from V and 0 bases from J, with 9 bases between. Germline V gene data show CDR1 as LNHDA and CDR2 as SQIVND (reference sequence). The CDR3 loop spans 14 amino acids. The DNA of the CDR3 is TGTGCCAGTAGTATTCAGGGTCTCTCCTACGAGCAGTACTTC. It specifies CASSIQGLSYEQYF.

This sequence joins TRBV6-5 and TRBJ2-1; D tentatively fits TRBD1 or TRBD2 (5 bases each). Germline CDR1 is MNHEY and CDR2 is SVGAGI. Trimming cost V 2 bases and J 5 bases, with 16 bases left between them. CDR3 length equals 16 residues. The CDR3 DNA reads as TGTGCCAGCAGTTACCTCCGGGGCAGGTGGGACAATGAGCAGTTCTTC. It yields the protein CASSYLRGRWDNEQFF.

The chain carries TRBV2 and TRBJ1-5, with a possible D match to TRBD1 (5 bases). Trimming pared 6 bases from V and 9 bases from J, leaving 15 bases between. The CDR3 loop spans 13 amino acids. From germline, CDR1 is SNHLY and CDR2 FYNNEI. The CDR3 DNA sequence: TGTGCCAGCAGCTCGCGGGGACCCGGGCCCCAGCATTTT. It encodes CASSSRGPGPQHF.

This clone appeared a single time. This rearrangement joins TRBV18 to TRBJ2-3; the D is unclear. The CDR3 spans 14 residues. Germline assignment: CDR1 KGHSH and CDR2 LQKENI. The germline V and J ends were trimmed by 5 bases and 1 base, with 10 bases remaining between them. The DNA of the CDR3 is TGTGCCAGCTCAGTAACGCTCGGCACAGATACGCAGTATTTT. Translating gives CASSVTLGTDTQYF.

The V call is TRBV28, the J call TRBJ1-2; no reliable D call. V was shortened by 4 bases and J by 8 bases, with 11 bases between the two germline ends. The CDR3 length is 12 residues. The germline V gene has CDR1 MDHEN and CDR2 SYDVKM. The CDR3 loop is CASSSGPEGYTF. DNA of the CDR3: TGTGCCAGCAGTTCAGGACCGGAGGGCTACACCTTC.

The CDR3 spells CAINTGGSGNTIYF. Written as DNA, the CDR3 is TGTGCCATCAACACAGGGGGCTCTGGAAACACCATATATTTT. This chain connects TRBV10-3 to TRBJ1-3, with TRBD1 matching 8 bases. In germline, CDR1 is ENHRY, CDR2 SYGVKD. The junction had 2 bases not matched to a gene; V was cut back by 7 bases and J by 0 bases. This CDR3 region has 14 residues.

This rearrangement joins TRBV11-3 to TRBJ1-1; no clear D. The CDR3 is 13 residues long. The germline V gene has CDR1 SGHNT and CDR2 YENEEA. V gave up 6 bases and J gave up 0 bases, with 8 bases separating them. In DNA, the CDR3 is TGTGCCAGCAGTTTTAATATGAACACTGAAGCTTTCTTT. This translates into CASSFNMNTEAFF.

The V call is TRBV9, the J call TRBJ1-3; D gene ambiguous. The CDR3 runs 14 residues. Germline CDR1 is SGDLS and CDR2 is YYNGEE. Trimming shortened V by 0 bases and J by 3 bases, and 7 bases separated the two germline ends. The CDR3 loop reads CASSVGESGNTIYF. DNA for the CDR3: TGTGCCAGCAGCGTAGGCGAAAGTGGAAACACCATATATTTT.

The chain joins TRBV5-1 to TRBJ2-2; no clear D. This CDR3 is built from 13 residues. Trimming removed 4 bases from V and 5 bases from J, with 9 bases in between. CDR1 is SGHRS, CDR2 YFSETQ, per germline. The CDR3 reads CASSLRITGELFF. The CDR3 DNA sequence: TGCGCCAGCAGCCTTAGGATAACCGGGGAGCTGTTTTTT.

CDR3 DNA: TGTGCCAGCAGGGGGGGCAAGGCGGCTTTCTTT. This codes for CASRGGKAAFF. The J gene is TRBJ1-1, the V gene TRBV6-5; D might be TRBD1 (6 bases). Germline CDR1 reads MNHEY; CDR2 reads SVGAGI. The CDR3 totals 11 residues. The V end was cut by 6 bases, the J end by 11 bases, with 13 bases between.

CDR3 sequence: CASSSPPGLATDEQFF. CDR3 coding DNA: TGTGCCAGCAGCTCACCTCCGGGACTAGCGACGGATGAGCAGTTCTTC. The chain recombines TRBV7-2 with TRBJ2-1, with 10 bases identical to TRBD2. CDR3 size: 16 residues. CDR1 and CDR2 (germline): SGHTA, FQGNSA. V was clipped by 4 bases and J by 8 bases; unmatched bases: 11.

The chain has TRBV7-8 and TRBJ1-2; tentative D call: TRBD1 (5 bases). Germline V gene data show CDR1 as SGHVS and CDR2 as FQNEAQ. The CDR3 is 14 amino acids. Between the trimmed V and J ends, which lost 5 bases and 8 bases, there was a span of 18 bases. The CDR3 spells CASSPEQEGGGYTF. CDR3 sequence (DNA): TGTGCCAGCAGCCCGGAACAGGAAGGAGGGGGCTACACCTTC.

The chain uses TRBV7-2 and TRBJ1-2, with a tentative D call TRBD1 (6 bases). Trimming removed 1 base from V and 5 bases from J, with 14 bases in between. CDR1 is SGHTA, CDR2 FQGNSA, per germline. This CDR3 has 15 residues. The CDR3 DNA sequence: TGTGCCAGCAGCTTAGATACGGGGGGCGCGTATGGCTACACCTTC. It encodes CASSLDTGGAYGYTF.